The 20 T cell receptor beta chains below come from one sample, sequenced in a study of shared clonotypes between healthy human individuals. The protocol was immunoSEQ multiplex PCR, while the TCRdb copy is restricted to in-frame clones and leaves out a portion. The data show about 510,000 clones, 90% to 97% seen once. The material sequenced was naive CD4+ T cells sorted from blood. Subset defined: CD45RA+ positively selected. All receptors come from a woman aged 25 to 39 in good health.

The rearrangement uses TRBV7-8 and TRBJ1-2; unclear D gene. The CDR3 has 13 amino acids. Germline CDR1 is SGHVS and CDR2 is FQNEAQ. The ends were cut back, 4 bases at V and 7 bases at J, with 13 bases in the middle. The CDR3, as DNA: TGTGCCAGCAGCTCCGGGCCCCTAGTTGGCTACACCTTC. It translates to CASSSGPLVGYTF.

CDR3: CASRLTGGHGYTF. CDR3 DNA sequence: TGTGCCAGCAGACTGACAGGGGGTCATGGCTACACCTTC. This chain links TRBV28 with TRBJ1-2, with 9 bases lining up with TRBD1. Looked up from germline, CDR1 is MDHEN and CDR2 is SYDVKM. The CDR3 consists of 13 residues. The trim removed 6 bases at V and 6 bases at J, leaving 5 bases unmatched.

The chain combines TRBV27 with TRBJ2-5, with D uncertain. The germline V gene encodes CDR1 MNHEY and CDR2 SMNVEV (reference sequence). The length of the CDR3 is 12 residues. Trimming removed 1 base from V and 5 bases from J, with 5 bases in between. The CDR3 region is CASSLLAETQYF. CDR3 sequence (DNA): TGTGCCAGCAGTTTATTGGCGGAGACCCAGTACTTC.

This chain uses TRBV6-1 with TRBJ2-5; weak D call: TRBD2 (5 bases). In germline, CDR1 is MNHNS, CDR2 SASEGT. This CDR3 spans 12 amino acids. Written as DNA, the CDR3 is TGTGCAATTACCCGGGGAGCCGGGACCCAGTACTTC. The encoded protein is CAITRGAGTQYF.

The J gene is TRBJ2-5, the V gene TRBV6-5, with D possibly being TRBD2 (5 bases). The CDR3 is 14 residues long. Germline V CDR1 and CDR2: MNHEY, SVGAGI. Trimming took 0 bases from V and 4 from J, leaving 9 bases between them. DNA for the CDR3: TGTGCCAGCAGTTACTCGGGTAGCGTAGAGACCCAGTACTTC. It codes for CASSYSGSVETQYF.

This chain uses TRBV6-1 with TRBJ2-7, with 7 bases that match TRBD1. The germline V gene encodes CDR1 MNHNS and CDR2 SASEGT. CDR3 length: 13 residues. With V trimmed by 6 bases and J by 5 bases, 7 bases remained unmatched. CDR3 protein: CASRKGANNEQYF. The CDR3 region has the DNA TGTGCCAGCAGGAAGGGGGCCAACAACGAGCAGTACTTC.

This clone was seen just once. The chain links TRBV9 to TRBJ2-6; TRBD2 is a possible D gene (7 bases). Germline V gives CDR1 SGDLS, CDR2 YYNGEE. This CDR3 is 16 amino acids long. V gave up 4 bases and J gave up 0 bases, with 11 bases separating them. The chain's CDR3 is CASSPRGGSGANVLTF. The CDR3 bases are TGTGCCAGCAGCCCGAGGGGGGGCTCTGGGGCCAACGTCCTGACTTTC.

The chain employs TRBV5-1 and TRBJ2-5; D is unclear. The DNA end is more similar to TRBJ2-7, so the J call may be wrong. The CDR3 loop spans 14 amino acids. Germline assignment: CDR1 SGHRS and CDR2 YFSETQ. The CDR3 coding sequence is TGCGCCAGCAGCAACTCGGAGTGGGACTACGAGCAGTACTTC. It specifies CASSNSEWDYEQYF.

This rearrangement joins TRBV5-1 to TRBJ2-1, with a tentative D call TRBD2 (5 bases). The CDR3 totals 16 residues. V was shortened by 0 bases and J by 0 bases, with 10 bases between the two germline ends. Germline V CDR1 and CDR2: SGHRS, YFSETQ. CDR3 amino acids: CASSLVVGSSYNEQFF. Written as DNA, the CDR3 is TGCGCCAGCAGCTTGGTAGTGGGGAGCTCCTACAATGAGCAGTTCTTC.

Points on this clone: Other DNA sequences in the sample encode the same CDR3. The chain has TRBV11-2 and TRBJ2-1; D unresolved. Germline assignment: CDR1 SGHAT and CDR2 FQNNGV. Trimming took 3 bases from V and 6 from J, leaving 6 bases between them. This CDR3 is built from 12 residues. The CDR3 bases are TGTGCCAGCAGCTTGGCTGGCAATGAGCAGTTCTTC. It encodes CASSLAGNEQFF.

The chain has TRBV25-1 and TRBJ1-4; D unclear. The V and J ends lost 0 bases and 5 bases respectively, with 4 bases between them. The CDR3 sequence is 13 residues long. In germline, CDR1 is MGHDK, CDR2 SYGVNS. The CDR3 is CASSEYGNEKLFF. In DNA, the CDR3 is TGTGCCAGCAGTGAATATGGGAATGAAAAACTGTTTTTT.

CDR3 coding DNA: TGTGCCAGCAGTACGGAGGGAAGGGACAATCAGCCCCAGCATTTT. Residues: CASSTEGRDNQPQHF. The V gene is TRBV6-1, the J gene TRBJ1-5, with unresolved D. Trimming cost V 5 bases and J 3 bases, with 14 bases left between them. Germline CDR1 is MNHNS and CDR2 is SASEGT. This CDR3 is 15 amino acids long.

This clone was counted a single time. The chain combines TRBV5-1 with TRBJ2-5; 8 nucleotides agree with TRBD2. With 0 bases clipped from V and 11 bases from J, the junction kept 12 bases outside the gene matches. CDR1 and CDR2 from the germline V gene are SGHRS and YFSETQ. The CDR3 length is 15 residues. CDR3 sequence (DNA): TGCGCCAGCAGCTTGGCGCCGGGACTAGTCAAGGAGCAGTACTTC. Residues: CASSLAPGLVKEQYF.

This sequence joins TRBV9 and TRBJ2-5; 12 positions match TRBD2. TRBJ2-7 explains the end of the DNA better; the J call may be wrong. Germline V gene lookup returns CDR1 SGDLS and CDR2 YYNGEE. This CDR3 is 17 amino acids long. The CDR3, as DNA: TGTGCCAGCAGCGTAGAGGCTAGCGGGAGGGGGACCTACGAGCAGTACTTC. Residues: CASSVEASGRGTYEQYF.

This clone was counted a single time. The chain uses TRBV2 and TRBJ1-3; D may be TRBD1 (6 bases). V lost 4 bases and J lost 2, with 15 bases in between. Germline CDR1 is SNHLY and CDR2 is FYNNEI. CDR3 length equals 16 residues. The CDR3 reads CASSGRRGNAGNTIYF. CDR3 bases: TGTGCCAGCAGTGGGAGGAGGGGGAATGCTGGAAACACCATATATTTT.

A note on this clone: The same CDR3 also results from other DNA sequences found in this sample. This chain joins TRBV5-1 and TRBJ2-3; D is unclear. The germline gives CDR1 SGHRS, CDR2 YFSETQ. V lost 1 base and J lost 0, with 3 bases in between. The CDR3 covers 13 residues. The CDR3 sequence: CASSLSSTDTQYF. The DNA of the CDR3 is TGCGCCAGCAGCTTGTCGAGCACAGATACGCAGTATTTT.

Here the CDR3 DNA reads TGTGCCAGCAGCTTGTCCTACATAAGCACTTCCTACAATGAGCAGTTCTTC. This gives the protein CASSLSYISTSYNEQFF. The chain carries TRBV5-8 and TRBJ2-1; D call uncertain. Germline values: CDR1 SGHTS, CDR2 YDEGEE. V lost 1 base to trimming and J lost 1 base, with 15 bases between them. This CDR3 spans 17 amino acids.

The CDR3 sequence is CASSQVSLAGGLTYNEQFF. CDR3 bases: TGCGCCAGCAGCCAAGTTAGTCTAGCGGGAGGGCTAACCTACAATGAGCAGTTCTTC. The gene calls are TRBV4-1 and TRBJ2-1, with 12 bases that match TRBD2. J was trimmed by 2 bases and V by 1 base; bases with no gene match: 9. CDR1 and CDR2 (germline): MGHRA, YSYEKL. The CDR3 extends over 19 amino acids.

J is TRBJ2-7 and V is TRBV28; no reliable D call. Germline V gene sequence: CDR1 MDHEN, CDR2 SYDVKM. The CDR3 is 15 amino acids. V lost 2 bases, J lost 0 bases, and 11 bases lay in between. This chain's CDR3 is CASSLTDMSSYEQYF. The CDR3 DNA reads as TGTGCCAGCAGTTTAACCGATATGAGCTCCTACGAGCAGTACTTC.

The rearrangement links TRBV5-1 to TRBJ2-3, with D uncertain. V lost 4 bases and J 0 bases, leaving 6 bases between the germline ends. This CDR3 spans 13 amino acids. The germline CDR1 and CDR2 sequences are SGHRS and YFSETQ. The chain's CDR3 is CASSPDSTDTQYF. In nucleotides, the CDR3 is TGCGCCAGCAGCCCAGACAGCACAGATACGCAGTATTTT.